This T cell receptor beta chain was obtained from a study of cytomegalovirus exposure and HLA in healthy donors. The CDR3 spans 15 residues. Germline-derived CDR1 and CDR2 are SSHAT and FNYEAQ (reference sequence). V trimming: 4 bases; J trimming: 5 bases; junction bases outside the gene matches: 8. Use of 60 Vbeta and 13 Jbeta primers characterized the PCR. Only in-frame clones appear in the TCRdb table, and some are missing; sequencing was by immunoSEQ multiplex PCR. The sample lists some 160,000 clones, nearly 80% occurring once. The specimen sequenced was PBMCs. The source of this sequence is a woman in her 30s in good health and CMV-seronegative. The V and J genes are TRBV7-7 and TRBJ2-5; 9 bases are a match to TRBD1. DNA for the CDR3: TGTGCCAGCAGCTCTGGGACAGGGCGGCGGGAGACCCAGTACTTC. Its translation is CASSSGTGRRETQYF.